These 32 T cell receptor beta chains were sequenced from one sample in a study of blood T cell repertoires in COVID-19 (dated by TCRdb to about 2020). Receptor libraries were prepared by the immunoSEQ multiplex PCR assay. TCRdb's version of the immuneACCESS table is confined to in-frame rearrangements and falls short of the full clone set. An unresolved V gene accounts for under half of the shortfall where checked; the remainder is of unknown origin. For this sample the table gives 150,000 to 180,000 clones, of which about 86% were detected only once. The ten most abundant clones make up 7.3% of the sample. The specimen was PBMCs or T cells enriched from blood (not recorded which). Source of these receptors: a man between 45 and 60 years old who had recovered from COVID-19.

This clone has just a few counts. V usage is TRBV7-9 and J usage is TRBJ2-2; the match to TRBD1 covers 8 bases. From germline, CDR1 is SEHNR and CDR2 FQNEAQ (reference sequence). CDR3 length equals 15 residues. V lost 2 bases to trimming and J lost 6 bases; unmatched junction nucleotides: 5. This chain's CDR3 is CASSLTTGASGELFF. The CDR3 bases are TGTGCCAGCAGCTTAACGACAGGGGCTTCCGGGGAGCTGTTTTTT.

In its sample, this clone was seen once. V is TRBV25-1 and J is TRBJ1-4; 9 bases are shared with TRBD1. The germline CDR1 and CDR2 sequences are MGHDK and SYGVNS. V was clipped by 0 bases and J by 5 bases; unmatched bases: 1. This CDR3 is built from 15 residues. CDR3 region: CASSEYGTGNEKLFF. As DNA, the CDR3 is TGTGCCAGCAGTGAATATGGGACAGGGAATGAAAAACTGTTTTTT.

The chain combines TRBV6-1 with TRBJ2-7; 10 bases map to TRBD1. In germline, CDR1 is MNHNS, CDR2 SASEGT. J was trimmed by 11 bases and V by 3 bases; bases with no gene match: 10. The CDR3 sequence is 14 residues long. CDR3 loop: CASSDPGQGRSEYF. CDR3 in DNA: TGTGCCAGCAGTGACCCGGGACAGGGGAGGAGTGAGTACTTC.

V and J are TRBV29-1 and TRBJ1-2; D may be TRBD1 (6 bases). The CDR3 totals 13 residues. The germline CDR1 and CDR2 sequences are SQVTM and ANQGSEA. V was pared by 7 bases and J by 4 bases, with 16 bases between. The DNA of the CDR3 is TGCAGCGCCCATCGGGGACAAAGCTATGGCTACACCTTC. It is translated as CSAHRGQSYGYTF.

In this sample, this clone turned up once. The CDR3 DNA reads as TGTGCCAGCAGCTCTTCGACAGGGAGCACAGATACGCAGTATTTT. This encodes CASSSSTGSTDTQYF. This chain connects TRBV7-9 to TRBJ2-3, with 7 positions matching TRBD1. The germline CDR1 and CDR2 sequences are SEHNR and FQNEAQ (reference sequence). V shed 4 bases and J 0 bases; nucleotides not matched to a gene: 4. This CDR3 contains 15 residues.

The rearrangement links TRBV2 to TRBJ1-5, with TRBD1 identical over 7 bases. The CDR3 is 14 amino acids. Per germline, CDR1 SNHLY and CDR2 FYNNEI. Unmatched junction bases numbered 3, after V lost 5 bases and J lost 2 bases. The CDR3 nucleotides read TGTGCCAGCAGTAAACAGGGGCGCAATCAGCCCCAGCATTTT. This codes for CASSKQGRNQPQHF.

This sequence joins TRBV4-2 and TRBJ2-5; 12 nucleotides match TRBD2. V lost 4 bases and J lost 2; bases outside the gene matches: 2. The CDR3 runs to 15 residues. Germline V CDR1 and CDR2: LGHNA, YNFKEQ. The CDR3 region has the DNA TGTGCCAGCAGCCCGGGGACTAGCGGGCAAGAGACCCAGTACTTC. It yields the protein CASSPGTSGQETQYF.

This clone is a singleton in its sample. V usage is TRBV7-9 and J usage is TRBJ1-2, with 8 bases fitting TRBD1. Unmatched junction bases numbered 8, after V lost 6 bases and J lost 5 bases. The CDR3 is made up of 14 amino acids. Germline lookup yields CDR1 SEHNR and CDR2 FQNEAQ (reference sequence). DNA for the CDR3: TGTGCCAGCAGTCCGACAGGACAGGGATATGGCTACACCTTC. Protein product: CASSPTGQGYGYTF.

CDR3 residues: CSASEVTGFRETQYF. Written as DNA, the CDR3 is TGCAGTGCTAGTGAGGTCACAGGGTTTAGAGAGACCCAGTACTTC. The V and J genes are TRBV20-1 and TRBJ2-5; weak D call: TRBD1 (6 bases). CDR3 length: 15 residues. CDR1 DFQATT and CDR2 SNEGSKA come from the germline V gene (reference sequence). V gave up 3 bases and J gave up 4 bases, with 18 bases separating them.

The chain uses TRBV27 and TRBJ2-7; 7 nucleotides align to TRBD1. In germline, CDR1 is MNHEY, CDR2 SMNVEV (reference sequence). There are 14 residues in the CDR3. V shed 5 bases and J 2 bases; nucleotides not matched to a gene: 6. CDR3 in amino acids: CASSRQGITYEQYF. In DNA, the CDR3 is TGTGCCAGCAGTAGACAGGGAATTACCTACGAGCAGTACTTC.

J is TRBJ1-1 and V is TRBV14, with D unclear. This CDR3 comprises 12 residues. Germline V gene lookup returns CDR1 SGHDN and CDR2 FVKESK. The V end was cut by 3 bases, the J end by 5 bases, with 7 bases between. The CDR3 is CASSHRGTEAFF. The CDR3 DNA is TGTGCCAGCAGCCACCGGGGAACTGAAGCTTTCTTT.

Only a few counts were recorded for this clone. J is TRBJ2-3 and V is TRBV7-9, with a possible D match to TRBD2 (6 bases). In germline, CDR1 is SEHNR, CDR2 FQNEAQ (reference sequence). The CDR3 runs 17 residues. Trimming took off 5 bases at V and 0 bases at J, with 18 bases between the two ends. The CDR3 DNA follows: TGTGCCAGCAGCCGGCGGCGGGGCAGAGCTAGCACAGATACGCAGTATTTT. Protein sequence: CASSRRRGRASTDTQYF.

The J gene is TRBJ2-3, the V gene TRBV19, with 9 bases lining up with TRBD2. This CDR3 comprises 17 residues. With 4 bases clipped from V and 4 bases from J, the junction kept 12 bases outside the gene matches. Germline V gives CDR1 LNHDA, CDR2 SQIVND (reference sequence). CDR3: CASSKSPIAGVADTQYF. The CDR3 DNA follows: TGTGCCAGTAGTAAGAGTCCAATAGCGGGGGTGGCAGATACGCAGTATTTT.

The V gene is TRBV4-3, the J gene TRBJ2-1; a possible D gene is TRBD2 (6 bases). This CDR3 has 15 residues. With 2 bases removed from V and 2 bases from J, the gap between germline ends came to 10 bases. Germline assignment: CDR1 LGHNA and CDR2 YSLEER. The CDR3 nucleotides are TGCGCCAGCAGCCAATCTAGCGCAGCCTACAATGAGCAGTTCTTC. Translating it yields CASSQSSAAYNEQFF.

The chain employs TRBV5-1 and TRBJ1-2; D remains unclear. The CDR3 spans 14 residues. The germline V gene encodes CDR1 SGHRS and CDR2 YFSETQ. Trimming removed 1 base from V and 8 bases from J, with 15 bases in between. Here the CDR3 DNA reads TGCGCCAGCAGCTTGTGGGAGCCGGGGAGCGGCTACACCTTC. Translating it yields CASSLWEPGSGYTF.

V usage is TRBV9 and J usage is TRBJ1-3, with TRBD1 matching 10 bases. Germline CDR1 is SGDLS and CDR2 is YYNGEE. This CDR3 comprises 14 residues. The V and J ends lost 3 bases and 6 bases, in that order; junction bases with no gene match: 3. This CDR3 is CASSAGQGSNTIYF. The CDR3, as DNA: TGTGCCAGCAGCGCGGGACAGGGGTCAAACACCATATATTTT.

CDR3 sequence reads: CATRASGGTYEQYF. The CDR3 nucleotides read TGTGCCACCAGGGCCAGCGGGGGGACCTACGAGCAGTACTTC. The chain links TRBV15 to TRBJ2-7; TRBD2 agrees at 9 bases. Germline CDR1 reads LNHNV; CDR2 reads YYDKDF (reference sequence). The J segment lost 2 bases and the V segment lost 6 bases, leaving 5 bases of the junction unmatched. The CDR3 sequence is 14 residues long.

This chain links TRBV4-1 with TRBJ1-5; 12 bases are a match to TRBD1. V lost 5 bases to trimming and J lost 7 bases; unmatched junction nucleotides: 12. The CDR3 has 17 amino acids. Germline V gene data show CDR1 as MGHRA and CDR2 as YSYEKL. In DNA, the CDR3 is TGCGCCAGCAGCAAAGCGTGGGGACAGGGGGCTATCCAGCCCCAGCATTTT. It translates to CASSKAWGQGAIQPQHF.

The chain joins TRBV7-9 to TRBJ1-6; D might be TRBD1 (6 bases). This CDR3 region has 14 residues. CDR1 and CDR2 from the germline V gene are SEHNR and FQNEAQ (reference sequence). V was shortened by 3 bases and J by 7 bases, with 10 bases between the two germline ends. The DNA for the CDR3 is TGTGCCAGCAGCTTCACCACAGGGAATTCACCCCTCCACTTT. Its translation: CASSFTTGNSPLHF.

This clone was seen a few times. J is TRBJ2-1 and V is TRBV18, with TRBD1 matching 9 bases. The CDR3 spans 14 residues. Per germline, CDR1 KGHSH and CDR2 LQKENI. V shed 2 bases and J 9 bases; nucleotides not matched to a gene: 5. The CDR3 coding sequence is TGTGCCAGCTCACCAGCCGGGACAGGGACTGAGCAGTTCTTC. Residues: CASSPAGTGTEQFF.

The genes are TRBV6-5 and TRBJ1-6; 8 positions agree with TRBD1. Germline CDR1 reads MNHEY; CDR2 reads SVGAGI. The V gene end was trimmed by 9 bases and the J gene end by 9 bases; junction bases not matched to a gene: 7. The CDR3 is 13 amino acids. The CDR3 sequence: CASIGQGISPLHF. In nucleotides, the CDR3 is TGTGCCAGTATCGGACAGGGCATTTCACCCCTCCACTTT.

This chain connects TRBV27 to TRBJ1-4; D may be TRBD1 (5 bases). This CDR3 has 11 residues. Trimming removed 8 bases at V and 8 bases at J, with 9 bases between. The germline V gene encodes CDR1 MNHEY and CDR2 SMNVEV (reference sequence). CDR3 sequence: CASPPGEKLFF. CDR3 coding DNA: TGTGCCAGCCCGCCAGGGGAAAAACTGTTTTTT.

This chain connects TRBV6-5 to TRBJ2-5; TRBD1 matches at 7 bases. V dropped 4 bases and J dropped 5; count of bases not matched to a gene: 4. Germline V gives CDR1 MNHEY, CDR2 SVGAGI. The CDR3 has 13 amino acids. The CDR3 reads CASSLAGGETQYF. The CDR3 bases are TGTGCCAGCAGTTTAGCAGGGGGTGAGACCCAGTACTTC.

This chain joins TRBV11-2 and TRBJ2-5; D is unclear. Germline V gives CDR1 SGHAT, CDR2 FQNNGV. This CDR3 has 13 residues. Trimming took 1 base from V and 3 from J, leaving 6 bases between them. The CDR3 spells CASSLGAKETQYF. CDR3 nucleotide sequence: TGTGCCAGCAGCTTAGGAGCTAAAGAGACCCAGTACTTC.

The chain links TRBV30 to TRBJ1-6; 9 nucleotides align to TRBD1. After removal of 5 bases from V and 9 bases from J, the junction contained 8 bases not matched to a gene. CDR3 size: 14 residues. Germline V lookup: CDR1 GTSNPN, CDR2 SVGIG (reference sequence). The CDR3 reads CAWGTGTTSSPLHF. DNA for the CDR3: TGTGCCTGGGGGACAGGGACGACCAGTTCACCCCTCCACTTT.

The rearrangement links TRBV29-1 to TRBJ1-1; TRBD1 agrees at 8 bases. J was trimmed by 4 bases and V by 0 bases; bases with no gene match: 10. This CDR3 comprises 16 residues. Germline values: CDR1 SQVTM, CDR2 ANQGSEA. CDR3 sequence (DNA): TGCAGCGTTGAAGATAGCCAGGGGGCAAGCTTCACTGAAGCTTTCTTT. This gives the protein CSVEDSQGASFTEAFF.

For the CDR3, the DNA is TGTGCCAGCAGCTCGAACATCAATAGCAATCAGCCCCAGCATTTT. Its protein product is CASSSNINSNQPQHF. The rearrangement links TRBV7-6 to TRBJ1-5; no firm D call. Germline CDR1 is SGHVS and CDR2 is FNYEAQ. This CDR3 comprises 15 residues. Trimming removed 4 bases at V and 0 bases at J, with 10 bases between.

This chain links TRBV5-1 with TRBJ1-1; 8 bases line up with TRBD1. The CDR3 totals 14 residues. The germline V gene has CDR1 SGHRS and CDR2 YFSETQ. Trimming removed 3 bases from V and 4 bases from J; junction bases left unmatched: 5. The CDR3 loop is CASSSQGESTEAFF. In nucleotides, the CDR3 is TGCGCCAGCAGCTCACAGGGGGAGAGCACTGAAGCTTTCTTT.

The rearrangement links TRBV18 to TRBJ1-1; 9 bases align to TRBD1. Germline assignment: CDR1 KGHSH and CDR2 LQKENI. V shed 4 bases, J shed 0 bases, and the junction held 6 bases outside the gene matches. The CDR3 is 16 amino acids. CDR3 protein: CASSLGGQGMNTEAFF. The CDR3 nucleotides are TGTGCCAGCTCACTGGGGGGACAGGGCATGAACACTGAAGCTTTCTTT.

The genes are TRBV6-5 and TRBJ1-5, with 7 bases lining up with TRBD1. This CDR3 region has 13 residues. Trimming removed 6 bases from V and 4 bases from J; junction bases left unmatched: 3. Looked up from germline, CDR1 is MNHEY and CDR2 is SVGAGI. The CDR3 DNA sequence: TGTGCCAGCAGCGGGACAGAGAATCAGCCCCAGCATTTT. Its translation: CASSGTENQPQHF.

The V gene is TRBV2, the J gene TRBJ2-7, with a tentative D call TRBD2 (5 bases). The CDR3 runs to 10 residues. Trimming left V 8 bases short and J 7 bases short, with 9 bases between. CDR1 is SNHLY, CDR2 FYNNEI, per germline. CDR3 sequence: CASEAEEQYF. Here the CDR3 DNA reads TGTGCCAGCGAAGCGGAAGAGCAGTACTTC.

This chain connects TRBV5-6 to TRBJ2-7; 12 nucleotides agree with TRBD2. Germline loops: CDR1 SGHDT, CDR2 YYEEEE. CDR3 length: 17 residues. The V gene end was trimmed by 4 bases and the J gene end by 0 bases; junction bases not matched to a gene: 8. CDR3 DNA: TGTGCCAGCAGCGGGAGGACTAGCGGGGTCAGCTCCTACGAGCAGTACTTC. Translation gives CASSGRTSGVSSYEQYF.